Following are 12 T cell receptor beta chains from one sample sequenced in a study of CD8 T cells in Susac syndrome. Random hexamers were used to reverse transcribe an amount of roughly 0.45 to 1 ug RNA. TCRdb processed the immunoSEQ multiplex PCR reads anew with MiXCR; each CDR3 protein has one entry. The repertoire holds around 120,000 distinct CDR3 sequences, approximately 93% seen once, with 0.093% in the top ten. Sequencing was carried out using CD4+ T cells from PBMCs. These receptors came from a human donor with multiple sclerosis.

This rearrangement joins TRBV7-8 to TRBJ2-7, with 8 nucleotides matching TRBD1. Trimming cost V 6 bases and J 6 bases; bases outside gene matches: 7. The CDR3 consists of 13 residues. CDR1 is SGHVS and CDR2 is FQNEAQ in the germline V gene. The CDR3 DNA is TGTGCCAGCAGATCCGGACAGGGCGGCGAGCAGTACTTC. It translates to CASRSGQGGEQYF.

The chain carries TRBV7-2 and TRBJ1-1, with D possibly being TRBD1 (5 bases). V lost 4 bases and J 5 bases, leaving 17 bases between the germline ends. Germline CDR1 SGHTA, CDR2 FQGNSA. The CDR3 is made up of 15 amino acids. Written as DNA, the CDR3 is TGTGCCAGCAGCTCCCCAGGAGGGGTTGGGACTGAAGCTTTCTTT. Translating gives CASSSPGGVGTEAFF. The full variable domain, in which reference TRBV7-2 and TRBJ1-1 provide the parts outside the CDR3, is GAGVSQSPSNKVTEKGKDVELRCDPISGHTALYWYRQSLGQGLEFLIYFQGNSAPDKSGLPSDRFSAERTGGSVSTLTIQRTQQEDSAVYLCASSSPGGVGTEAFFGQGTRLTVV.

The CDR3 spells CASSIGGQETQYF. As DNA, the CDR3 is TGTGCCAGTAGTATTGGAGGGCAAGAGACCCAGTACTTC. This chain uses TRBV19 with TRBJ2-5, with D possibly matching TRBD2 (6 bases). The germline V and J ends were trimmed by 3 bases and 2 bases, with 7 bases remaining between them. This CDR3 has 13 amino acids. Germline CDR1 reads LNHDA; CDR2 reads SQIVND (reference sequence).

V usage is TRBV14 and J usage is TRBJ1-1, with 11 bases identical to TRBD1. With V trimmed by 3 bases and J by 1 base, 7 bases remained unmatched. Per the germline V gene, CDR1 is SGHDN and CDR2 is FVKESK. The CDR3 is 17 residues long. The CDR3 bases are TGTGCCAGCAGCCACCCCTCGGGGACAGGGGGGAACACTGAAGCTTTCTTT. Protein product: CASSHPSGTGGNTEAFF.

The chain's CDR3 is CAWSRLPGQGSSPLHF. The CDR3 nucleotides are TGTGCCTGGAGCCGCCTACCGGGACAGGGGTCCTCTCCCCTCCACTTT. The chain is built from TRBV30 and TRBJ1-6; 10 positions agree with TRBD1. The CDR3 runs 16 residues. CDR1 and CDR2 from the germline V gene are GTSNPN and SVGIG (reference sequence). V lost 3 bases to trimming and J lost 13 bases; unmatched junction nucleotides: 15.

V and J are TRBV29-1 and TRBJ2-5, with D possibly being TRBD1 (6 bases). V gave up 4 bases and J gave up 3 bases, with 9 bases separating them. There are 12 residues in the CDR3. The germline V gene has CDR1 SQVTM and CDR2 ANQGSEA. The CDR3 is CSVGAGEETQYF. Written as DNA, the CDR3 is TGCAGCGTTGGGGCAGGGGAAGAGACCCAGTACTTC.

This chain connects TRBV30 to TRBJ2-2; D remains unclear. Per the germline V gene, CDR1 is GTSNPN and CDR2 is SVGIG (reference sequence). V lost 2 bases to trimming and J lost 4 bases, with 8 bases between them. The CDR3 length is 13 residues. CDR3 loop: CAWSSGPTGELFF. The CDR3 nucleotides read TGTGCCTGGAGTAGTGGCCCCACCGGGGAGCTGTTTTTT.

V gene TRBV3-1 combines with J gene TRBJ2-3; D gene uncertain. Germline loops: CDR1 LGHDT, CDR2 YNNKEL (reference sequence). V lost 1 base to trimming and J lost 0 bases, with 8 bases between them. The CDR3 is 15 amino acids. This chain's CDR3 is CASSQGMPSTDTQYF. CDR3 DNA: TGTGCCAGCAGCCAAGGAATGCCTAGCACAGATACGCAGTATTTT.

The chain has TRBV3-1 and TRBJ2-3; TRBD2 is a possible D gene (6 bases). This CDR3 has 17 amino acids. The germline gives CDR1 LGHDT, CDR2 YNNKEL (reference sequence). The germline V and J ends were trimmed by 1 base and 6 bases, with 20 bases remaining between them. DNA of the CDR3: TGTGCCAGCAGCCAAGGACCCGGGCGGGGCGCGGGGGATACGCAGTATTTT. This codes for CASSQGPGRGAGDTQYF.

This rearrangement joins TRBV7-2 to TRBJ1-3; D uncertain. CDR1 is SGHTA, CDR2 FQGNSA, per germline. Trimming pared 3 bases from V and 5 bases from J, leaving 11 bases between. This CDR3 has 14 residues. CDR3: CASSLELGRNTIYF. The CDR3 region has the DNA TGTGCCAGCAGCTTGGAACTGGGCAGAAACACCATATATTTT.

The gene calls are TRBV7-9 and TRBJ2-5, with TRBD1 identical over 9 bases. J gave up 0 bases and V 4 bases, and 12 bases lay outside the gene matches. The CDR3 has 18 residues. The germline V gene has CDR1 SEHNR and CDR2 FQNEAQ (reference sequence). CDR3 sequence (DNA): TGTGCCAGCAGCTATACCGGGACAGGGATTCCGTACCAAGAGACCCAGTACTTC. This encodes CASSYTGTGIPYQETQYF.

The V and J genes are TRBV9 and TRBJ2-5; D ambiguous. CDR3 length: 13 residues. V was shortened by 2 bases and J by 4 bases, with 9 bases between the two germline ends. Per germline, CDR1 SGDLS and CDR2 YYNGEE. The CDR3 spells CASSVSRSETQYF. The CDR3 DNA reads as TGTGCCAGCAGCGTTAGCCGGTCAGAGACCCAGTACTTC.